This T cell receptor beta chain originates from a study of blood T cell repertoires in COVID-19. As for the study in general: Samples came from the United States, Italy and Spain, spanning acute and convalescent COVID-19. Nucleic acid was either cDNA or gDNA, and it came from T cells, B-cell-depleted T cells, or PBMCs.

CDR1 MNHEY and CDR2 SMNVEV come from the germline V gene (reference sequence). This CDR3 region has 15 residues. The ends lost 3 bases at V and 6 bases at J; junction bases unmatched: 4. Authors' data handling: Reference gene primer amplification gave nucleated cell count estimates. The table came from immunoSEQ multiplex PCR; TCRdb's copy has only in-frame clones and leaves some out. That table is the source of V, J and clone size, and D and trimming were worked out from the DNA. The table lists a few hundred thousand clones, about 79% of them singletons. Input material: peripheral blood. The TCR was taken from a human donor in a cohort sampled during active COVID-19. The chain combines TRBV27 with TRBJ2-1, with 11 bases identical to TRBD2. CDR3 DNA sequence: TGTGCCAGCAGTTTGACTAGCGGGGTATCCAATGAGCAGTTCTTC. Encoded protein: CASSLTSGVSNEQFF.